The 31 T cell receptor beta chains listed next were all sequenced from one sample in a study of shared clonotypes between healthy human individuals. This table comes from immunoSEQ multiplex PCR, and its TCRdb copy is limited to in-frame clones, with some not included. Found here are more than 2 million clones, 85% to 95% of them singletons; the top ten hold 0.1% to 0.15%. Sequencing was performed on naive CD4+ T cells sorted from blood. The subset here: CD45RA+ positively selected. These receptors came from a man aged 18 to 29 in good health.

The gene calls are TRBV19 and TRBJ2-7; perhaps TRBD1 as D (5 bases). Germline values: CDR1 LNHDA, CDR2 SQIVND (reference sequence). This CDR3 has 15 amino acids. Trimming stripped 4 bases from V and 0 bases from J, with 13 bases between. The CDR3 spells CASSTGPPYSYEQYF. In DNA form, the CDR3 reads TGTGCCAGTAGTACAGGGCCCCCCTACTCCTACGAGCAGTACTTC.

This CDR3 is CASNVEATWTEAFF. CDR3 DNA sequence: TGTGCCAGCAACGTGGAGGCTACGTGGACTGAAGCTTTCTTT. J is TRBJ1-1 and V is TRBV2; no definite D call. V lost 7 bases, J lost 5 bases, and 17 bases lay in between. This CDR3 has 14 residues. Germline V lookup: CDR1 SNHLY, CDR2 FYNNEI.

The chain recombines TRBV10-3 with TRBJ2-1; tentative D call: TRBD1 (6 bases). Trimming pared 5 bases from V and 1 base from J, leaving 12 bases between. Germline V gene sequence: CDR1 ENHRY, CDR2 SYGVKD. CDR3 size: 15 residues. As DNA, the CDR3 is TGTGCCATCAGTAAGGACAGCGGTTCCTACAATGAGCAGTTCTTC. It yields the protein CAISKDSGSYNEQFF.

The chain couples TRBV27 to TRBJ2-5, with 8 bases aligning to TRBD1. The J call is in doubt because the DNA end fits TRBJ2-7 better. This CDR3 spans 15 amino acids. Germline CDR1 MNHEY, CDR2 SMNVEV (reference sequence). Here the CDR3 reads CASSHRGIDTYEQYF. DNA of the CDR3: TGTGCCAGCAGTCACAGGGGGATTGACACCTACGAGCAGTACTTC.

V gene TRBV28 combines with J gene TRBJ2-3; TRBD1 aligns across 7 bases. The CDR3 loop spans 15 amino acids. CDR1 and CDR2 from the germline V gene are MDHEN and SYDVKM. The junction had 9 bases not matched to a gene; V was cut back by 5 bases and J by 4 bases. CDR3 sequence: CASSMGQLGADTQYF. CDR3 sequence (DNA): TGTGCCAGCAGTATGGGACAGTTAGGGGCAGATACGCAGTATTTT.

On this clone itself: The sample contains more than one DNA sequence encoding this CDR3. The chain links TRBV28 to TRBJ1-3, with D perhaps matching TRBD1 (5 bases). Per germline, CDR1 MDHEN and CDR2 SYDVKM. With 8 bases removed from V and 4 bases from J, the gap between germline ends came to 6 bases. This CDR3 is 11 amino acids long. As DNA, the CDR3 is TGTGCCAGCGGGACGGGAAACACCATATATTTT. This encodes CASGTGNTIYF.

The chain links TRBV11-2 to TRBJ1-1; D unclear. There are 13 residues in the CDR3. Trimming took off 2 bases at V and 7 bases at J, with 11 bases between the two ends. The germline V gene has CDR1 SGHAT and CDR2 FQNNGV. DNA of the CDR3: TGTGCCAGCAGCTTATACGCCAGCGTTGAAGCTTTCTTT. Its protein is CASSLYASVEAFF.

The chain joins TRBV9 to TRBJ2-7; 7 bases align to TRBD1. J lost 3 bases, V lost 4 bases, and 10 bases had no gene match. This CDR3 has 15 residues. Looked up from germline, CDR1 is SGDLS and CDR2 is YYNGEE. This CDR3 reads CASSPGQNLYYEQYF. The DNA of the CDR3 is TGTGCCAGCAGCCCGGGACAGAACCTGTACTACGAGCAGTACTTC.

The chain couples TRBV4-1 to TRBJ2-1; 11 nucleotides align to TRBD2. V was clipped by 4 bases and J by 4 bases; unmatched bases: 6. The length of the CDR3 is 16 residues. Germline V lookup: CDR1 MGHRA, CDR2 YSYEKL. The CDR3 DNA reads as TGCGCCAGCAGCCTGCGACTAGCGGGATTTTACAATGAGCAGTTCTTC. Encoded protein: CASSLRLAGFYNEQFF.

This chain uses TRBV14 with TRBJ2-7; TRBD1 is a possible D gene (5 bases). CDR3 length: 14 amino acids. V was cut by 4 bases and J by 5 bases, with 15 bases left in between. Per the germline V gene, CDR1 is SGHDN and CDR2 is FVKESK. The CDR3 reads CASSPYRLGHEQYF. Written as DNA, the CDR3 is TGTGCCAGCAGCCCCTACAGGTTAGGACACGAGCAGTACTTC.

The V call is TRBV2, the J call TRBJ2-7, with TRBD2 matching over 12 bases. From germline, CDR1 is SNHLY and CDR2 FYNNEI. This CDR3 is 17 amino acids long. V shed 0 bases, J shed 2 bases, and the junction held 5 bases outside the gene matches. Here the CDR3 reads CASSEALLAGGAYEQYF. In nucleotides, the CDR3 is TGTGCCAGCAGTGAAGCGCTTCTAGCGGGGGGGGCCTACGAGCAGTACTTC. The full variable domain, completed using reference TRBV2 and TRBJ2-7, is EPEVTQTPSHQVTQMGQEVILRCVPISNHLYFYWYRQILGQKVEFLVSFYNNEISEKSEIFDDQFSVERPDGSNFTLKIRSTKLEDSAMYFCASSEALLAGGAYEQYFGPGTRLTVT.

The genes are TRBV14 and TRBJ1-4; 9 nucleotides line up with TRBD1. The trim removed 4 bases at V and 4 bases at J, leaving 13 bases unmatched. Germline CDR1 SGHDN, CDR2 FVKESK. The CDR3 contains 18 residues. CDR3 in DNA: TGTGCCAGCAGCCGTAAACAGGGGGCGAGGCTGGGTAATGAAAAACTGTTTTTT. Amino acids: CASSRKQGARLGNEKLFF.

With respect to this clone: Given a much more abundant clone one base away, this may be a read error. The V gene is TRBV7-2, the J gene TRBJ2-7; D gene uncertain. This CDR3 comprises 12 residues. Germline values: CDR1 SGHTA, CDR2 FQGNSA. Trimming took off 5 bases at V and 6 bases at J, with 11 bases between the two ends. CDR3 nucleotides: TGTGCCAGCAGCCGTACACGCTGCGAGCAGTACTTC. It codes for CASSRTRCEQYF.

The V call is TRBV10-3, the J call TRBJ1-1, with D unclear. The V gene's germline CDR1 is ENHRY and CDR2 SYGVKD. Trimming cost V 6 bases and J 5 bases, with 13 bases left between them. This CDR3 contains 13 residues. This CDR3 reads CAIRSGLPTEAFF. CDR3 bases: TGTGCCATCAGGTCAGGATTGCCGACTGAAGCTTTCTTT.

The chain employs TRBV7-2 and TRBJ2-1; maybe TRBD1 (6 bases). Trimming pared 5 bases from V and 4 bases from J, leaving 9 bases between. CDR1 and CDR2 from the germline V gene are SGHTA and FQGNSA. The CDR3 loop spans 13 amino acids. In DNA form, the CDR3 reads TGTGCCAGCAGCCGACAGGCGTACAATGAGCAGTTCTTC. It codes for CASSRQAYNEQFF.

The chain recombines TRBV6-6 with TRBJ2-7; 11 bases match TRBD1. The CDR3 has 13 amino acids. Germline loops: CDR1 MNHNY, CDR2 SVGAGI (reference sequence). The junction had 2 bases not matched to a gene; V was cut back by 6 bases and J by 4 bases. The CDR3: CASRDRGQYEQYF. CDR3 sequence (DNA): TGTGCCAGCAGGGACAGGGGGCAGTACGAGCAGTACTTC.

The V call is TRBV9, the J call TRBJ2-2; D is uncertain. The CDR3 runs 16 residues. Germline CDR1 reads SGDLS; CDR2 reads YYNGEE. V was cut by 4 bases and J by 4 bases, with 17 bases left in between. In nucleotides, the CDR3 is TGTGCCAGCAGCACAAGGACCCTTGGTGGCACCGGGGAGCTGTTTTTT. It encodes CASSTRTLGGTGELFF.

V and J are TRBV5-6 and TRBJ1-2; D ambiguous. This CDR3 is built from 14 residues. V was trimmed by 4 bases and J by 7 bases, leaving 17 bases between them. CDR1 is SGHDT, CDR2 YYEEEE, per germline. The CDR3 protein is CASSGRPDMGGYTF. CDR3 DNA: TGTGCCAGCAGCGGCCGCCCTGACATGGGTGGCTACACCTTC. The full variable domain, completed using reference TRBV5-6 and TRBJ1-2, is DAGVTQSPTHLIKTRGQQVTLRCSPKSGHDTVSWYQQALGQGPQFIFQYYEEEERQRGNFPDRFSGHQFPNYSSELNVNALLLGDSALYLCASSGRPDMGGYTFGSGTRLTVV.

The chain carries TRBV10-3 and TRBJ1-2; D is possibly TRBD1 (6 bases). The CDR3 spans 13 residues. CDR1 is ENHRY, CDR2 SYGVKD, per germline. V lost 3 bases to trimming and J lost 4 bases, with 9 bases between them. CDR3 sequence reads: CAISEDRTYGYTF. The CDR3 DNA reads as TGTGCCATCAGTGAAGACAGGACCTATGGCTACACCTTC.

The chain employs TRBV19 and TRBJ1-4; no clear D. V shed 6 bases and J shed 0 bases, with 8 bases lying between them. Per germline, CDR1 LNHDA and CDR2 SQIVND (reference sequence). There are 14 residues in the CDR3. CDR3 region: CASSPVATNEKLFF. The CDR3 nucleotides are TGTGCCAGTAGCCCGGTTGCAACTAATGAAAAACTGTTTTTT. Full variable domain (outside the CDR3, taken from reference TRBV19 and TRBJ1-4): DGGITQSPKYLFRKEGQNVTLSCEQNLNHDAMYWYRQDPGQGLRLIYYSQIVNDFQKGDIAEGYSVSREKKESFPLTVTSAQKNPTAFYLCASSPVATNEKLFFGSGTQLSVL.

This chain connects TRBV19 to TRBJ2-3; either TRBD1 or TRBD2 may supply D (5 bases each). This CDR3 spans 14 amino acids. Between the trimmed V and J ends, which lost 4 bases and 5 bases, there was a span of 13 bases. CDR1 and CDR2 from the germline V gene are LNHDA and SQIVND (reference sequence). CDR3 sequence reads: CASSTSGDRDTQYF. The CDR3 DNA reads as TGTGCCAGTAGTACCTCCGGGGACCGAGATACGCAGTATTTT.

V and J are TRBV5-6 and TRBJ1-1, with 7 bases fitting TRBD1. CDR3 size: 15 residues. J lost 0 bases, V lost 3 bases, and 5 bases had no gene match. In germline, CDR1 is SGHDT, CDR2 YYEEEE. CDR3 DNA: TGTGCCAGCAGCTCACAGGGGTTCATGAACACTGAAGCTTTCTTT. It is translated as CASSSQGFMNTEAFF.

Notes on this clone: Other DNA sequences in this specimen translate into the identical CDR3. The V and J genes are TRBV18 and TRBJ1-4; D is uncertain. This CDR3 comprises 15 residues. Germline V gene sequence: CDR1 KGHSH, CDR2 LQKENI. V lost 2 bases and J 0 bases, leaving 7 bases between the germline ends. CDR3 sequence reads: CASSPGVATNEKLFF. CDR3 in DNA: TGTGCCAGCTCACCAGGGGTTGCAACTAATGAAAAACTGTTTTTT.

The V gene is TRBV7-2, the J gene TRBJ2-3, with 8 bases that match TRBD1. Germline CDR1 and CDR2: SGHTA and FQGNSA. This CDR3 is built from 16 residues. Trimming cost V 0 bases and J 7 bases; bases outside gene matches: 9. CDR3 residues: CASSLAGQGGRYTQYF. In nucleotides, the CDR3 is TGTGCCAGCAGCTTAGCCGGACAGGGAGGTAGATATACGCAGTATTTT.

The chain employs TRBV11-2 and TRBJ1-4, with D perhaps matching TRBD1 (5 bases). The V gene's germline CDR1 is SGHAT and CDR2 FQNNGV. The V end lost 5 bases, the J end lost 1 base, and 11 bases lay between the germline ends. CDR3 length equals 15 residues. Here the CDR3 reads CASSRIGQTNEKLFF. The CDR3, as DNA: TGTGCCAGCAGCCGTATCGGACAAACTAATGAAAAACTGTTTTTT.

V is TRBV30 and J is TRBJ2-7; tentatively, D is TRBD1 (6 bases). V dropped 4 bases and J dropped 2 bases, with 15 bases sitting between them. From germline, CDR1 is GTSNPN and CDR2 SVGIG (reference sequence). The CDR3 covers 14 residues. In DNA form, the CDR3 reads TGTGCCTGGACCGCCGGGACACTCACCTACGAGCAGTACTTC. Its translation is CAWTAGTLTYEQYF.

The J gene is TRBJ2-2, the V gene TRBV9; D is unclear. The germline CDR1 and CDR2 sequences are SGDLS and YYNGEE. The CDR3 runs to 16 residues. Trimming stripped 3 bases from V and 0 bases from J, with 12 bases between. CDR3 in DNA: TGTGCCAGCAGCGCGGACCGGGCCCCGAACACCGGGGAGCTGTTTTTT. Amino acids: CASSADRAPNTGELFF.

The chain uses TRBV4-2 and TRBJ1-2, with a possible D match to TRBD1 (6 bases). Germline V CDR1 and CDR2: LGHNA, YNFKEQ. The CDR3 totals 16 residues. V lost 0 bases, J lost 4 bases, and 15 bases lay in between. This chain's CDR3 is CASSQEGRGVTYGYTF. The CDR3 nucleotides are TGTGCCAGCAGCCAAGAGGGCAGGGGCGTTACCTATGGCTACACCTTC.

This clone has just one count. The chain has TRBV2 and TRBJ1-2, with D unclear. Germline V gives CDR1 SNHLY, CDR2 FYNNEI. This CDR3 is built from 15 residues. V gave up 6 bases and J gave up 3 bases, with 17 bases separating them. This chain's CDR3 is CASSDLGSADYGYTF. For the CDR3, the DNA is TGTGCCAGCAGCGACTTGGGCTCGGCGGACTATGGCTACACCTTC.

The rearrangement joins TRBV19 to TRBJ2-3, with TRBD1 matching over 9 bases. Germline V gives CDR1 LNHDA, CDR2 SQIVND (reference sequence). The trim removed 1 base at V and 3 bases at J, leaving 2 bases unmatched. CDR3 size: 15 residues. CDR3 sequence reads: CASSIGDRDTDTQYF. Written as DNA, the CDR3 is TGTGCCAGTAGTATAGGGGACAGGGATACAGATACGCAGTATTTT.

The rearrangement uses TRBV6-5 and TRBJ2-5, with unresolved D. The length of the CDR3 is 14 residues. V was cut by 8 bases and J by 0 bases, with 13 bases left in between. Germline V gene sequence: CDR1 MNHEY, CDR2 SVGAGI. This CDR3 is CASRNRVHQETQYF. As DNA, the CDR3 is TGTGCCAGCCGGAACCGGGTTCACCAAGAGACCCAGTACTTC.